The 30 T cell receptor beta chains below come from one sample, sequenced in a study of blood T cell repertoires in COVID-19. Some clones are missing from TCRdb's copy, which holds only in-frame ones; the method was immunoSEQ multiplex PCR. The repertoire has 70,000 to 100,000 clones, 72% of them found once; the top ten carry around 23%. The sample comprised peripheral blood. The receptors shown here come from an older woman in a cohort sampled during active or convalescent COVID-19.

This clone was seen only once. The chain uses TRBV25-1 and TRBJ1-1; 8 positions agree with TRBD1. This CDR3 contains 14 residues. With V trimmed by 6 bases and J by 5 bases, 8 bases remained unmatched. Per the germline V gene, CDR1 is MGHDK and CDR2 is SYGVNS. The CDR3 here is CASSTTGVWTEAFF. For the CDR3, the DNA is TGTGCCAGCAGCACGACAGGGGTGTGGACTGAAGCTTTCTTT.

This clone was found a few times. J is TRBJ2-2 and V is TRBV30; D gene unclear. The CDR3 is made up of 13 amino acids. Germline CDR1 GTSNPN, CDR2 SVGIG (reference sequence). Trimming stripped 2 bases from V and 4 bases from J, with 8 bases between. In DNA form, the CDR3 reads TGTGCCTGGAGTAACAGTCTCACCGGGGAGCTGTTTTTT. Its translation is CAWSNSLTGELFF.

J is TRBJ2-1 and V is TRBV24-1; 8 bases are a match to TRBD2. Germline assignment: CDR1 KGHDR and CDR2 SFDVKD. The length of the CDR3 is 18 residues. The V gene end was trimmed by 4 bases and the J gene end by 0 bases; junction bases not matched to a gene: 10. The CDR3 bases are TGTGCCACCAGTGACCCGTACGGTAGCGGGGACTCCTACAATGAGCAGTTCTTC. Protein: CATSDPYGSGDSYNEQFF.

The CDR3 coding sequence is TGCAGCGTTGGTGCGGGTCAAGAGACCCAGTACTTC. This codes for CSVGAGQETQYF. The chain uses TRBV29-1 and TRBJ2-5; possibly TRBD2 for D (5 bases). CDR3 length equals 12 residues. Looked up from germline, CDR1 is SQVTM and CDR2 is ANQGSEA. V was cut by 4 bases and J by 2 bases, with 8 bases left in between.

The rearrangement joins TRBV7-9 to TRBJ2-5, with 9 bases aligning to TRBD2. Germline V gene data show CDR1 as SEHNR and CDR2 as FQNEAQ (reference sequence). The trim removed 7 bases at V and 2 bases at J, leaving 14 bases unmatched. The CDR3 length is 17 residues. The CDR3 reads CASTGAGGRSGQETQYF. CDR3 coding DNA: TGTGCCAGCACTGGGGCGGGGGGGCGAAGTGGACAAGAGACCCAGTACTTC. Using reference TRBV7-9 and TRBJ2-5 for the parts outside the CDR3, the full variable domain is DTGVSQNPRHKITKRGQNVTFRCDPISEHNRLYWYRQTLGQGPEFLTYFQNEAQLEKSRLLSDRFSAERPKGSFSTLEIQRTEQGDSAMYLCASTGAGGRSGQETQYFGPGTRLLVL.

This clone came up a few times. The V and J genes are TRBV19 and TRBJ1-3, with D maybe TRBD1 (6 bases). The CDR3 totals 15 residues. The V and J ends lost 9 bases and 4 bases respectively, with 19 bases between them. CDR1 is LNHDA and CDR2 is SQIVND in the germline V gene (reference sequence). CDR3 DNA: TGTGCCAGCCCTATAAAGGGGGTTCGCGGAAACACCATATATTTT. The encoded protein is CASPIKGVRGNTIYF.

The chain joins TRBV29-1 to TRBJ2-1, with TRBD1 identical over 10 bases. Looked up from germline, CDR1 is SQVTM and CDR2 is ANQGSEA. The V segment lost 6 bases and the J segment 3 bases; nucleotides outside the gene matches: 5. The CDR3 loop spans 14 amino acids. CDR3: CSVDRDRGYNEQFF. CDR3 coding DNA: TGCAGCGTAGACCGGGACAGGGGCTACAATGAGCAGTTCTTC.

The chain uses TRBV2 and TRBJ2-3, with D tentatively TRBD1 (5 bases). Germline CDR1 SNHLY, CDR2 FYNNEI. The V gene lost 5 bases and the J gene lost 5 bases, with 14 bases spanning the gap. This CDR3 has 14 amino acids. CDR3 nucleotides: TGTGCCAGCAGTCTAGGGGCTCGAGGAGATACGCAGTATTTT. Its protein is CASSLGARGDTQYF.

This clone was counted only a few times. The V call is TRBV18, the J call TRBJ1-1; D remains ambiguous. V was pared by 6 bases and J by 3 bases, with 14 bases between. Germline CDR1 is KGHSH and CDR2 is LQKENI. The CDR3 is made up of 14 amino acids. The CDR3 nucleotides read TGTGCCAGCTCGGTTACAAGAGGCGACACTGAAGCTTTCTTT. This gives the protein CASSVTRGDTEAFF.

The gene calls are TRBV10-3 and TRBJ2-7; 11 bases agree with TRBD2. CDR1 ENHRY and CDR2 SYGVKD come from the germline V gene. The V segment lost 4 bases and the J segment 6 bases; nucleotides outside the gene matches: 5. This CDR3 comprises 14 residues. The CDR3 protein is CAISGPGTSGEQYF. Written as DNA, the CDR3 is TGTGCCATCAGTGGGCCAGGGACTAGCGGCGAGCAGTACTTC.

The chain is built from TRBV7-8 and TRBJ2-2; D may be TRBD1 (6 bases). Trimming pared 2 bases from V and 1 base from J, leaving 11 bases between. The germline V gene has CDR1 SGHVS and CDR2 FQNEAQ. The CDR3 runs 16 residues. The CDR3 here is CASSLNSRGNTGELFF. The CDR3 nucleotides are TGTGCCAGCAGCTTAAATAGCAGGGGGAACACCGGGGAGCTGTTTTTT.

CDR3 bases: TGTGCCAGCAGCTTATCCGTAGAGACCCAGTACTTC. Protein sequence: CASSLSVETQYF. The chain recombines TRBV7-2 with TRBJ2-5; no reliable D call. V lost 2 bases, J lost 4 bases, and 5 bases lay in between. CDR3 size: 12 residues. Germline V gene data show CDR1 as SGHTA and CDR2 as FQGNSA. The complete variable domain, with remaining parts taken from reference TRBV7-2 and TRBJ2-5, reads GAGVSQSPSNKVTEKGKDVELRCDPISGHTALYWYRQSLGQGLEFLIYFQGNSAPDKSGLPSDRFSAERTGGSVSTLTIQRTQQEDSAVYLCASSLSVETQYFGPGTRLLVL.

This clone was observed once. V usage is TRBV19 and J usage is TRBJ1-1; tentatively, D is TRBD1 (6 bases). Germline CDR1 is LNHDA and CDR2 is SQIVND (reference sequence). The V end was cut by 5 bases, the J end by 6 bases, with 13 bases between. This CDR3 comprises 13 residues. CDR3 protein: CASSAEQGSEAFF. The CDR3 coding sequence is TGTGCCAGTAGTGCCGAACAGGGCTCTGAAGCTTTCTTT. Full variable domain (missing parts from reference TRBV19 and TRBJ1-1): DGGITQSPKYLFRKEGQNVTLSCEQNLNHDAMYWYRQDPGQGLRLIYYSQIVNDFQKGDIAEGYSVSREKKESFPLTVTSAQKNPTAFYLCASSAEQGSEAFFGQGTRLTVV.

This clone was counted only a few times. The chain recombines TRBV20-1 with TRBJ2-1; TRBD2 is a possible D gene (6 bases). The CDR3 runs to 15 residues. The germline V and J ends were trimmed by 3 bases and 5 bases, with 17 bases remaining between them. The germline CDR1 and CDR2 sequences are DFQATT and SNEGSKA (reference sequence). Here the CDR3 reads CSASSPSVGHNEQFF. Here the CDR3 DNA reads TGCAGTGCTAGTTCCCCTAGCGTTGGTCACAATGAGCAGTTCTTC.

This clone was counted a few times. V and J are TRBV2 and TRBJ1-5, with TRBD1 matching over 7 bases. CDR1 is SNHLY and CDR2 is FYNNEI in the germline V gene. This CDR3 region has 15 residues. V gave up 2 bases and J gave up 4 bases; unmatched junction bases: 5. The CDR3 reads CASSEQGQINQPQHF. CDR3 coding DNA: TGTGCCAGCAGTGAACAGGGACAGATAAATCAGCCCCAGCATTTT.

This chain uses TRBV3-1 (or the pseudogene TRBV3-2) with TRBJ1-1; D remains ambiguous. The V end was cut by 4 bases, the J end by 8 bases, with 14 bases between. CDR3 length equals 13 residues. Per germline, CDR1 LGHDT and CDR2 YNNKEL (reference sequence). CDR3 nucleotide sequence: TGTGCCAGCAGCCTTGAGTGGGCCGCGGAAGCTTTCTTT. Translation: CASSLEWAAEAFF.

This chain connects TRBV7-2 to TRBJ1-6; no reliable D call. The CDR3 covers 13 residues. In germline, CDR1 is SGHTA, CDR2 FQGNSA. Deletions cut 0 bases from V and 7 bases from J, with 4 bases between. The CDR3 DNA reads as TGTGCCAGCAGCTTAGCTGTAAATTCACCCCTCCACTTT. The encoded protein is CASSLAVNSPLHF.

The chain joins TRBV19 to TRBJ2-1; D may be TRBD2 (5 bases). V was pared by 6 bases and J by 0 bases, with 21 bases between. The germline V gene encodes CDR1 LNHDA and CDR2 SQIVND (reference sequence). The CDR3 loop spans 18 amino acids. In DNA form, the CDR3 reads TGTGCCAGTAGGGGCAGGTCGGGTAGAGGGAGCTCCTACAATGAGCAGTTCTTC. Protein sequence: CASRGRSGRGSSYNEQFF.

V is TRBV5-1 and J is TRBJ1-4; D may be TRBD1 (5 bases). Germline V gene data show CDR1 as SGHRS and CDR2 as YFSETQ. V lost 4 bases, J lost 3 bases, and 16 bases lay in between. The CDR3 runs 16 residues. The CDR3 DNA reads TGCGCCAGCAGCCCGGGGAGGGGATCGCCTAATGAAAAACTGTTTTTT. It yields the protein CASSPGRGSPNEKLFF.

This chain connects TRBV2 to TRBJ1-1; D possibly corresponds to TRBD1 (5 bases). Trimming stripped 7 bases from V and 4 bases from J, with 10 bases between. Germline values: CDR1 SNHLY, CDR2 FYNNEI. The CDR3 totals 12 residues. Here the CDR3 reads CASILGGTEAFF. As DNA, the CDR3 is TGTGCCAGCATTCTGGGGGGCACTGAAGCTTTCTTT.

This clone came up a few times. This chain joins TRBV19 and TRBJ1-4; 9 bases fit TRBD1. Germline V gene data show CDR1 as LNHDA and CDR2 as SQIVND (reference sequence). The junction had 2 bases not matched to a gene; V was cut back by 5 bases and J by 7 bases. This CDR3 is 13 amino acids long. CDR3 loop: CASSSDRGEKLFF. The CDR3 region has the DNA TGTGCCAGTAGTTCGGACAGGGGTGAAAAACTGTTTTTT. Combining the CDR3 with reference TRBV19 and TRBJ1-4 gives the whole variable domain DGGITQSPKYLFRKEGQNVTLSCEQNLNHDAMYWYRQDPGQGLRLIYYSQIVNDFQKGDIAEGYSVSREKKESFPLTVTSAQKNPTAFYLCASSSDRGEKLFFGSGTQLSVL.

The chain couples TRBV30 to TRBJ1-4; D might be TRBD1 (6 bases). This CDR3 region has 15 residues. Germline CDR1 reads GTSNPN; CDR2 reads SVGIG (reference sequence). The V and J ends lost 4 bases and 0 bases respectively, with 12 bases between them. The CDR3 loop reads CAWKQGFSTNEKLFF. Here the CDR3 DNA reads TGTGCCTGGAAACAGGGATTCTCAACTAATGAAAAACTGTTTTTT.

The sample holds one count of this clone. The chain combines TRBV19 with TRBJ1-4; no firm D call. The germline CDR1 and CDR2 sequences are LNHDA and SQIVND (reference sequence). V was clipped by 7 bases and J by 6 bases, with 9 bases between them. The CDR3 consists of 12 residues. The CDR3 reads CASKRMDEKLFF. CDR3 nucleotides: TGTGCCAGTAAGAGAATGGATGAAAAACTGTTTTTT.

The chain is built from TRBV6-6 and TRBJ2-7; weak D call: TRBD2 (5 bases). CDR1 and CDR2 (germline): MNHNY, SVGAGI (reference sequence). The ends were cut back, 6 bases at V and 2 bases at J, with 11 bases in the middle. There are 13 residues in the CDR3. The CDR3 here is CASRGRGPYEQYF. CDR3 nucleotides: TGTGCCAGCAGGGGGAGAGGACCCTACGAGCAGTACTTC.

This clone was seen a handful of times. The DNA of the CDR3 is TGTGCCAGCAGACCCGGGACAGGGGGCACTGAAGCTTTCTTT. Residues: CASRPGTGGTEAFF. J is TRBJ1-1 and V is TRBV28; the match to TRBD1 covers 11 bases. The germline V gene encodes CDR1 MDHEN and CDR2 SYDVKM. The ends lost 6 bases at V and 4 bases at J; junction bases unmatched: 4. This CDR3 region has 14 residues.

The V gene is TRBV14, the J gene TRBJ1-1; D unclear. The CDR3 totals 13 residues. Deletions cut 4 bases from V and 8 bases from J, with 14 bases between. From germline, CDR1 is SGHDN and CDR2 FVKESK. The CDR3 loop is CASSLNPTFEAFF. The CDR3, as DNA: TGTGCCAGCAGCCTAAACCCCACATTCGAAGCTTTCTTT.

The sample holds one count of this clone. This chain connects TRBV19 to TRBJ2-7, with 10 nucleotides matching TRBD1. Trimming removed 4 bases from V and 4 bases from J; junction bases left unmatched: 7. Germline lookup yields CDR1 LNHDA and CDR2 SQIVND (reference sequence). CDR3 length: 15 residues. In nucleotides, the CDR3 is TGTGCCAGTAGTAGGGACAGGGGAACGAGTTACGAGCAGTACTTC. Translating it yields CASSRDRGTSYEQYF.

The V and J genes are TRBV5-6 and TRBJ1-5; a possible D gene is TRBD1 (5 bases). V was pared by 2 bases and J by 5 bases, with 8 bases between. The V gene's germline CDR1 is SGHDT and CDR2 YYEEEE. This CDR3 is 13 amino acids long. CDR3 DNA sequence: TGTGCCAGCAGCTTACAGGCGTATCAGCCCCAGCATTTT. This encodes CASSLQAYQPQHF. The full variable domain, completed using reference TRBV5-6 and TRBJ1-5, is DAGVTQSPTHLIKTRGQQVTLRCSPKSGHDTVSWYQQALGQGPQFIFQYYEEEERQRGNFPDRFSGHQFPNYSSELNVNALLLGDSALYLCASSLQAYQPQHFGDGTRLSIL.

This clone was observed a few times. This chain uses TRBV2 with TRBJ2-1, with 10 bases aligning to TRBD1. There are 15 residues in the CDR3. CDR1 is SNHLY and CDR2 is FYNNEI in the germline V gene. V lost 5 bases, J lost 7 bases, and 8 bases stayed unmatched. For the CDR3, the DNA is TGTGCCAGCAGTATCCGGGACAGGGGCGGGAATGAGCAGTTCTTC. As protein: CASSIRDRGGNEQFF.

The DNA of the CDR3 is TGCGCCAGCAGCTTAGGGACAGGCTGGGTGAACACTGAAGCTTTCTTT. Amino acids: CASSLGTGWVNTEAFF. The chain carries TRBV5-1 and TRBJ1-1; TRBD1 agrees at 8 bases. Germline CDR1 is SGHRS and CDR2 is YFSETQ. The trim removed 2 bases at V and 0 bases at J, leaving 6 bases unmatched. This CDR3 is 16 amino acids long.